These 7 T cell receptor beta chains originate from one sample sequenced in a study of T cell responses to AZD1222 COVID-19 vaccine. Some clones are missing from TCRdb's copy, which holds only in-frame ones; the method was immunoSEQ multiplex PCR. This sample has roughly 150,000 clones, with more than 75% found just once. Source: peripheral blood, taken 28 days after the second AZD1222 dose. These receptors were collected from an adult who received the AZD1222 COVID-19 vaccine.

The chain employs TRBV13 and TRBJ2-1; 7 bases agree with TRBD1. After removal of 5 bases from V and 10 bases from J, the junction contained 5 bases not matched to a gene. CDR1 is PRHDT and CDR2 is FYEKMQ in the germline V gene (reference sequence). The CDR3 loop spans 12 amino acids. The CDR3 region is CASSISTGEQFF. CDR3 in DNA: TGTGCCAGCAGCATTTCGACAGGGGAGCAGTTCTTC.

This sequence joins TRBV5-5 and TRBJ1-4, with 10 bases that match TRBD1. The CDR3 has 13 amino acids. The V gene's germline CDR1 is SGHKS and CDR2 YYEKEE (reference sequence). With V trimmed by 3 bases and J by 8 bases, 1 base remained unmatched. The CDR3 protein is CASSSGQGEKLFF. The CDR3 nucleotides are TGTGCCAGCAGCTCGGGACAGGGGGAAAAACTGTTTTTT. Supplemented by reference TRBV5-5 and TRBJ1-4, the full variable domain reads DAGVTQSPTHLIKTRGQQVTLRCSPISGHKSVSWYQQVLGQGPQFIFQYYEKEERGRGNFPDRFSARQFPNYSSELNVNALLLGDSALYLCASSSGQGEKLFFGSGTQLSVL.

This clone was detected only a few times. V is TRBV15 and J is TRBJ1-6; D gene uncertain. The CDR3 length is 15 residues. Trimming took 0 bases from V and 6 from J, leaving 9 bases between them. Per germline, CDR1 LNHNV and CDR2 YYDKDF (reference sequence). CDR3 region: CATSRDGRGNSPLHF. DNA of the CDR3: TGTGCCACCAGCAGAGATGGGCGGGGTAATTCACCCCTCCACTTT.

J is TRBJ1-2 and V is TRBV6-5; D possibly corresponds to TRBD1 (5 bases). The germline V and J ends were trimmed by 9 bases and 7 bases, with 12 bases remaining between them. The CDR3 totals 11 residues. Germline lookup yields CDR1 MNHEY and CDR2 SVGAGI. CDR3 DNA sequence: TGTGCCAGTGGGGCCGTAACTGGCTACACCTTC. Its translation is CASGAVTGYTF.

The chain is built from TRBV20-1 and TRBJ2-7; TRBD2 is a possible D gene (5 bases). The CDR3 contains 10 residues. CDR1 DFQATT and CDR2 SNEGSKA come from the germline V gene (reference sequence). V was shortened by 8 bases and J by 5 bases, with 10 bases between the two germline ends. CDR3 in DNA: TGCAGTAAAGGGAGCCACGAGCAGTACTTC. The encoded protein is CSKGSHEQYF.

The CDR3 DNA reads TGTGCCAGCAGCTTACAGGGACGGGATGAGCAGTTCTTC. Residues: CASSLQGRDEQFF. The gene calls are TRBV11-2 and TRBJ2-1; D tentatively reads TRBD1 or TRBD2 (5 bases each). Looked up from germline, CDR1 is SGHAT and CDR2 is FQNNGV. The CDR3 runs 13 residues. V lost 2 bases to trimming and J lost 8 bases, with 10 bases between them.

This clone appeared a single time. The rearrangement links TRBV19 to TRBJ2-3; 12 nucleotides align to TRBD2. The CDR3 covers 17 residues. Germline V gene data show CDR1 as LNHDA and CDR2 as SQIVND (reference sequence). V lost 0 bases, J lost 3 bases, and 4 bases stayed unmatched. CDR3 in DNA: TGTGCCAGTAGTATAGATATCCTAGCGGGGGGGACAGATACGCAGTATTTT. Translating it yields CASSIDILAGGTDTQYF.